The present TCR beta chain was sequenced within a study of blood T cell repertoires in COVID-19. The protocol was immunoSEQ multiplex PCR, while the TCRdb copy is restricted to in-frame clones and leaves out a portion. Among approximately 10,000 clones listed, around three quarters were seen once. This receptor was taken from a human donor in a cohort sampled during active COVID-19. Sequencing was carried out using peripheral blood.

The CDR3, as DNA: TGTGCCACCAGCAGAGGCATGGGGGGAACTGGGTCACCCCTCCACTTT. It codes for CATSRGMGGTGSPLHF. V is TRBV15 and J is TRBJ1-6, with D tentatively TRBD1 (5 bases). There are 16 residues in the CDR3. CDR1 is LNHNV, CDR2 YYDKDF, per germline (reference sequence). The V gene lost 1 base and the J gene lost 10 bases, with 17 bases spanning the gap.